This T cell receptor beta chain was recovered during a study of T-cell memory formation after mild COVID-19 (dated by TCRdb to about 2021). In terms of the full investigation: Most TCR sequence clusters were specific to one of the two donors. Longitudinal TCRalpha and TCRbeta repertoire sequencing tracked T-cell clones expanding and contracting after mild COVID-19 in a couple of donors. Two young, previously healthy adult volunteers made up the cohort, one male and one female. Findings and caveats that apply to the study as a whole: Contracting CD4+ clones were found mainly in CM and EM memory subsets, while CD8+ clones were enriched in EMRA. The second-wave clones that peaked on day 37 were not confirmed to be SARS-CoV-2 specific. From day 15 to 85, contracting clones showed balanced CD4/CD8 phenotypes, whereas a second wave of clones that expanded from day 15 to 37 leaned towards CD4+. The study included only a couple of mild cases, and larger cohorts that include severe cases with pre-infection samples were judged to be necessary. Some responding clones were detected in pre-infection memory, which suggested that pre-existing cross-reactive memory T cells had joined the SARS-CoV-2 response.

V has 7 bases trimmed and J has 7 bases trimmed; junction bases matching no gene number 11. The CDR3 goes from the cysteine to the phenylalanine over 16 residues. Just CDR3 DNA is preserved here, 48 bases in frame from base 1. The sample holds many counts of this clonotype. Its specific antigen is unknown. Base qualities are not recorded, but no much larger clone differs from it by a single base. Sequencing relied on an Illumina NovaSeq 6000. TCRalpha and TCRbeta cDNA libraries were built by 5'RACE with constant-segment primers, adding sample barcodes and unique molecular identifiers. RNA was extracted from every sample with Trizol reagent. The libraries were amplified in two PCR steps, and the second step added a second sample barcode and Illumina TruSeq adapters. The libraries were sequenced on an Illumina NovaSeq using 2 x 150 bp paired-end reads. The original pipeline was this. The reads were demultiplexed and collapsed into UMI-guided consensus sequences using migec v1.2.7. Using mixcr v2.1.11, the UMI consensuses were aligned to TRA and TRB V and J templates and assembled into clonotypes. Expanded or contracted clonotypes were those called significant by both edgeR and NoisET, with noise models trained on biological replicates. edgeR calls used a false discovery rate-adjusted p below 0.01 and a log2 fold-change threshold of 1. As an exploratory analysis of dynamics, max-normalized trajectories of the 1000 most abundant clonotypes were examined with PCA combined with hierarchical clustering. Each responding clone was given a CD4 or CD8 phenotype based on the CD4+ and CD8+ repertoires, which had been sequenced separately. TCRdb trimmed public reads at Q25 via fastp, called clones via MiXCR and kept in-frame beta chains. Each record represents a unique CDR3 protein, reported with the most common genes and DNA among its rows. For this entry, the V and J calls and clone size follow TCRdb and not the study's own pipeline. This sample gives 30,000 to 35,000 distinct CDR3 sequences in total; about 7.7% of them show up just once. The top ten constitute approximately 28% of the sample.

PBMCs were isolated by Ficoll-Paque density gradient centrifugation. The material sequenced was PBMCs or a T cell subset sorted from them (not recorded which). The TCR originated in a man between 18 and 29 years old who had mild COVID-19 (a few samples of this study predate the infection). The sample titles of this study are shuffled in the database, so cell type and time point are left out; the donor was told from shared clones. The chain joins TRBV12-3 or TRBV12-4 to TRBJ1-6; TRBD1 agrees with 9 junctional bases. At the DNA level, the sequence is TGTGCCAGCACCGGACAAAACGGACAGGGGAATTCACCCCTCCACTTT. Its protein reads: CASTGQNGQGNSPLHF.